The subject of this entry is one T cell receptor beta chain. The record originates from a study of CD8+ T cells in alopecia areata. Overall study context: Once tofacitinib had been taken for 6 to 18 months, 6 months off drug followed.

Punch biopsies of lesional scalp, plus peripheral blood, were taken from alopecia areata patients. Trimming removed 10 bases from V and 6 bases from J; junction bases left unmatched: 9. CDR3 size: 12 residues. Germline CDR1 is MGHDK and CDR2 is SYGVNS. Extraction of RNA preceded its reverse transcription into cDNA, which served as the sequencing template. Generated by immunoSEQ multiplex PCR, the TCRdb table keeps only in-frame clones and is missing some. This sample has around 5,400 clones, with 50% to 75% found just once. Sequencing was performed on skin. The TCR sequence derives from a human donor with alopecia areata. This chain links TRBV25-1 with TRBJ2-7, with 7 bases lining up with TRBD1. The CDR3 DNA reads as TGTGCCACCCGACAGGGTAGATCCGAGCAGTACTTC. Its translation: CATRQGRSEQYF.